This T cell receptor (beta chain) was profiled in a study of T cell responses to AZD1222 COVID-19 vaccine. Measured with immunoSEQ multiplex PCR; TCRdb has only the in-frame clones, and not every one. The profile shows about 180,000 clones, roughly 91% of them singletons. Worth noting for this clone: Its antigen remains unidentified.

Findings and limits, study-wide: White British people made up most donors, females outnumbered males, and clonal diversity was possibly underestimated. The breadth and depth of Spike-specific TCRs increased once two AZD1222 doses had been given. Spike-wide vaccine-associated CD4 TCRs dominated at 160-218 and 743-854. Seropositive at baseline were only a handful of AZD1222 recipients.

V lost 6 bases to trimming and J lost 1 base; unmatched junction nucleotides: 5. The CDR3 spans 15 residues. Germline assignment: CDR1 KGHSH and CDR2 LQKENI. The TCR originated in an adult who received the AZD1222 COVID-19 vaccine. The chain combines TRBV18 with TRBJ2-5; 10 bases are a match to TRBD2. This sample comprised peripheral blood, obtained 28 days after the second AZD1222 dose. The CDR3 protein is CASSQLAGRQETQYF. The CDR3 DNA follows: TGTGCCAGCTCCCAACTAGCGGGACGCCAAGAGACCCAGTACTTC.